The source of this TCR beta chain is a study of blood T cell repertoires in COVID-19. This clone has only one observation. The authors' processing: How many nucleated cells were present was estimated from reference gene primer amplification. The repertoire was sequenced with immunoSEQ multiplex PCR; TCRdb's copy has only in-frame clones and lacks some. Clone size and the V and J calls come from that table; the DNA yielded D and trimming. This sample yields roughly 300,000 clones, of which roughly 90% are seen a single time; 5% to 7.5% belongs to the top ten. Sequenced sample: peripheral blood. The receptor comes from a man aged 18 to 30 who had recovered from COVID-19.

For the CDR3, the DNA is TGTGCCAGCAGCTTAGCCCCACGGGGGAATGAGCAGTTCTTC. This encodes CASSLAPRGNEQFF. The gene calls are TRBV7-3 and TRBJ2-1; possible D gene TRBD2, 6 bases. This CDR3 comprises 14 residues. Germline CDR1 reads SGHTA; CDR2 reads FQGTGA. Trimming removed 2 bases at V and 7 bases at J, with 12 bases between.